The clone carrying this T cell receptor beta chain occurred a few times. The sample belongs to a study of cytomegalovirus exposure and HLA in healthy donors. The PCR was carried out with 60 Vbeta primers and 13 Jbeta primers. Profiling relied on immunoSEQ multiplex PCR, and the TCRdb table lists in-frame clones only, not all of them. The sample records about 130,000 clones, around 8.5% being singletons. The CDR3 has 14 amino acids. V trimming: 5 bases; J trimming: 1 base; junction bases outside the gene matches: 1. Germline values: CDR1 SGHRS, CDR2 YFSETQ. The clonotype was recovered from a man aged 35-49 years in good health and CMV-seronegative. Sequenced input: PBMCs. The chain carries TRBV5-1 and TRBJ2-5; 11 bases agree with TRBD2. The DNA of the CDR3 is TGCGCCAGCAGAACTAGCGGGGGCCAAGAGACCCAGTACTTC. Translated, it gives CASRTSGGQETQYF.